Listed below are T cell receptor beta chains from one sample, sequenced in a study of shared clonotypes between healthy human individuals. The protocol was immunoSEQ multiplex PCR, while the TCRdb copy is restricted to in-frame clones and leaves out a portion. The repertoire holds 2 million to 3 million clones, with around nine tenths as singletons. Sequenced material: naive CD4+ T cells sorted from blood. These receptors came from a man between 18 and 29 years old in good health. Both conserved end residues are part of each CDR3. A D gene is named only where the DNA matches it firmly. Clone size appears in some rows only: once, few, many, or a class for an expanded clone.

size	V	J	D	CDR3	DNA
.	TRBV28	TRBJ1-1	TRBD1	CASSFSDRGNTEAFF	TGTGCCAGCAGTTTTTCGGACAGGGGGAACACTGAAGCTTTCTTT
.	TRBV4-2	TRBJ1-3	.	CASSQDRTDSGNTIYF	TGTGCCAGCAGCCAAGATCGGACGGACTCTGGAAACACCATATATTTT
few	TRBV29-1	TRBJ2-7	.	CSVEKWHLAPLNEQYF	TGCAGCGTTGAAAAGTGGCACTTGGCGCCCCTGAACGAGCAGTACTTC
.	TRBV5-1	TRBJ1-1	TRBD1	CASSSGQGLGLNTEAFF	TGCGCCAGCAGCTCCGGACAGGGGCTCGGATTGAACACTGAAGCTTTCTTT
.	TRBV11-2	TRBJ1-2	TRBD1	CASSSDTSTGSGGYTF	TGTGCCAGCAGCTCCGACACCTCGACAGGGTCGGGAGGCTACACCTTC
.	TRBV13	TRBJ1-5	TRBD1	CASSWDRHNQPQHF	TGTGCCAGCAGTTGGGACAGACATAATCAGCCCCAGCATTTT
.	TRBV9	TRBJ1-6	.	CASSVLQGSGPNSPLHF	TGTGCCAGCAGCGTGTTACAGGGCTCGGGGCCCAATTCACCCCTCCACTTT
.	TRBV7-6	TRBJ2-1	TRBD1	CASSLIGTGYNEQFF	TGTGCCAGCAGCTTAATAGGGACAGGCTACAATGAGCAGTTCTTC
.	TRBV5-5	TRBJ2-1	.	CASSFLTESYNEQFF	TGTGCCAGCAGCTTCTTGACAGAAAGTTACAATGAGCAGTTCTTC
.	TRBV28	TRBJ2-7	.	CASSLTGTSYEQYF	TGTGCCAGCAGTCTCACCGGGACCTCCTACGAGCAGTACTTC
.	TRBV19	TRBJ2-7	.	CASSIADLHSYEQYF	TGTGCCAGTAGTATCGCGGACCTCCACTCCTACGAGCAGTACTTC
once	TRBV4-1	TRBJ2-1	.	CASSQAMRGSSYNEQFF	TGCGCCAGCAGCCAAGCGATGAGGGGGAGCTCCTACAATGAGCAGTTCTTC
.	TRBV30	TRBJ1-3	.	CAWSTTGNTIYF	TGTGCCTGGAGCACTACAGGAAACACCATATATTTT
.	TRBV2	TRBJ1-1	.	CASTGTDMNTEAFF	TGTGCCAGCACTGGGACTGACATGAACACTGAAGCTTTCTTT
.	TRBV2	TRBJ1-5	.	CASSEGQDQPQHF	TGTGCCAGCAGTGAGGGGCAGGATCAGCCCCAGCATTTT
.	TRBV13	TRBJ2-7	.	CASSSTSQALNDRTYEQYF	TGTGCCAGCAGCTCCACCTCACAAGCACTAAACGACAGAACCTACGAGCAGTACTTC
.	TRBV19	TRBJ2-5	.	CASSNTGETQYF	TGTGCCAGTAGTAACACAGGGGAGACCCAGTACTTC
.	TRBV6-1	TRBJ1-4	.	CASSVVIGANEKLFF	TGTGCCAGCAGTGTCGTTATAGGGGCTAATGAAAAACTGTTTTTT
.	TRBV28	TRBJ1-3	TRBD1	CASRGQDSGNTIYF	TGTGCCAGCAGAGGACAGGACTCGGGAAACACCATATATTTT
few	TRBV5-1	TRBJ1-6	TRBD1	CASSLEGQTNSPLHF	TGCGCCAGCAGCTTGGAGGGACAGACGAATTCACCCCTCCACTTT
.	TRBV21-1	TRBJ2-7	.	CASSSPLRMGGLVDEQYF	TGTGCCAGCAGCTCGCCCCTCCGGATGGGGGGATTGGTCGACGAGCAGTACTTC
once	TRBV11-2	TRBJ2-5	.	CASSLGTKGGETQYF	TGTGCCAGCAGCTTAGGTACTAAAGGGGGAGAGACCCAGTACTTC
.	TRBV11-1	TRBJ2-5	.	CASSLALKTGPGETQYF	TGTGCCAGCAGCTTAGCGCTTAAAACAGGACCGGGGGAGACCCAGTACTTC
.	TRBV6-5	TRBJ1-5	.	CASSRGYSNQPQHF	TGTGCCAGCAGCAGGGGATATAGCAATCAGCCCCAGCATTTT